The 19 T cell receptor beta chains presented below share a single source sample, sequenced in a study of T cells in localized non-small cell lung cancer. Repertoires were generated with immunoSEQ multiplex PCR, while TCRdb's copy carries only in-frame clones and drops some. The repertoire holds under 65,000 clones, with around 81% as singletons. The sample in question was peripheral blood, obtained before any cancer treatment. The receptors originated from a female donor over 55 with stage II squamous cell lung carcinoma.

This chain joins TRBV2 and TRBJ1-5; D unresolved. The germline gives CDR1 SNHLY, CDR2 FYNNEI. The CDR3 runs 13 residues. Trimming removed 7 bases from V and 7 bases from J, with 14 bases in between. CDR3: CASTQRGIQPQHF. CDR3 nucleotides: TGTGCCAGCACCCAACGCGGTATACAGCCCCAGCATTTT.

This clone is deemed medium-sized (0.01 to 0.1%). The J gene is TRBJ1-1, the V gene TRBV10-3; the D is unclear. The CDR3 length is 12 residues. The germline V gene encodes CDR1 ENHRY and CDR2 SYGVKD. Trimming left V 2 bases short and J 8 bases short, with 9 bases between. The CDR3 sequence: CAISEVGLEAFF. Here the CDR3 DNA reads TGTGCCATCAGTGAGGTAGGCCTAGAAGCTTTCTTT.

The V call is TRBV7-2, the J call TRBJ1-2, with 8 bases aligning to TRBD1. CDR1 SGHTA and CDR2 FQGNSA come from the germline V gene. The CDR3 runs to 16 residues. Losses at the gene ends were 4 bases for V and 4 bases for J; bases not matched to a gene: 11. The CDR3 loop reads CASSSRGRSDSYGYTF. In nucleotides, the CDR3 is TGTGCCAGCAGCTCCAGGGGGCGGAGCGACAGCTATGGCTACACCTTC.

The chain recombines TRBV9 with TRBJ2-3; D call uncertain. Trimming took off 0 bases at V and 3 bases at J, with 11 bases between the two ends. The CDR3 extends over 15 amino acids. The germline V gene has CDR1 SGDLS and CDR2 YYNGEE. As DNA, the CDR3 is TGTGCCAGCAGCGTAGAGGGTATAGGGACAGATACGCAGTATTTT. Translation gives CASSVEGIGTDTQYF.

The rearrangement joins TRBV6-5 to TRBJ1-5; no definite D call. The germline V gene encodes CDR1 MNHEY and CDR2 SVGAGI. Between the trimmed V and J ends, which lost 7 bases and 2 bases, there was a span of 12 bases. CDR3 length: 14 amino acids. Here the CDR3 reads CASKPGAGNQPQHF. The CDR3 nucleotides are TGTGCCAGCAAGCCGGGCGCGGGCAATCAGCCCCAGCATTTT.

This chain's CDR3 is CASSPFPTRGHEQYF. Written as DNA, the CDR3 is TGTGCCAGCAGCCCATTCCCCACGCGGGGCCACGAGCAGTACTTC. This chain joins TRBV7-9 and TRBJ2-7; tentative D call: TRBD2 (6 bases). The V gene's germline CDR1 is SEHNR and CDR2 FQNEAQ (reference sequence). The CDR3 totals 15 residues. Deletions cut 5 bases from V and 5 bases from J, with 19 bases between. The complete variable domain, with remaining parts taken from reference TRBV7-9 and TRBJ2-7, reads DTGVSQNPRHKITKRGQNVTFRCDPISEHNRLYWYRQTLGQGPEFLTYFQNEAQLEKSRLLSDRFSAERPKGSFSTLEIQRTEQGDSAMYLCASSPFPTRGHEQYFGPGTRLTVT.

This clone has just a few counts. This chain links TRBV6-1 with TRBJ2-1; D may be TRBD1 or TRBD2 (6 bases each). V dropped 2 bases and J dropped 7 bases, with 12 bases sitting between them. The germline V gene has CDR1 MNHNS and CDR2 SASEGT. CDR3 length equals 14 residues. The CDR3 nucleotides read TGTGCCAGCAGTGAAACGGGGGCCTGGAATGAGCAGTTCTTC. As protein: CASSETGAWNEQFF.

The rearrangement links TRBV5-4 to TRBJ2-3, with D perhaps TRBD2 (7 bases). The CDR3 spans 15 residues. V was clipped by 5 bases and J by 0 bases, with 13 bases between them. Per the germline V gene, CDR1 is SGHNT and CDR2 is YYREEE (reference sequence). CDR3 nucleotide sequence: TGTGCCAGCAGGGACCCGGGGGGCAGCACAGATACGCAGTATTTT. This translates into CASRDPGGSTDTQYF.

The chain uses TRBV19 and TRBJ1-1; 11 nucleotides agree with TRBD1. This CDR3 comprises 16 residues. The germline gives CDR1 LNHDA, CDR2 SQIVND (reference sequence). The ends lost 5 bases at V and 4 bases at J; junction bases unmatched: 9. CDR3 amino acids: CASSPKGGQGGTEAFF. The CDR3 bases are TGTGCCAGTAGTCCAAAGGGGGGACAGGGGGGCACTGAAGCTTTCTTT.

This sequence joins TRBV5-4 and TRBJ2-1; 7 nucleotides match TRBD2. CDR3 size: 14 residues. V gave up 0 bases and J gave up 8 bases; unmatched junction bases: 5. Per the germline V gene, CDR1 is SGHNT and CDR2 is YYREEE (reference sequence). The CDR3 DNA follows: TGTGCCAGCAGCTTGGTCGGGGGGAGGGATGAGCAGTTCTTC. This encodes CASSLVGGRDEQFF.

This rearrangement joins TRBV6-6 to TRBJ1-1; tentatively, D is TRBD1 (6 bases). CDR1 is MNHNY, CDR2 SVGAGI, per germline (reference sequence). With 6 bases removed from V and 0 bases from J, the gap between germline ends came to 14 bases. CDR3 length: 15 residues. In nucleotides, the CDR3 is TGTGCCAGCAGCCATGGACAGCCTTTGAACACTGAAGCTTTCTTT. Amino acids: CASSHGQPLNTEAFF.

This chain uses TRBV6-1 with TRBJ1-1; 7 nucleotides match TRBD1. Germline V gene lookup returns CDR1 MNHNS and CDR2 SASEGT. The CDR3 has 15 amino acids. Losses at the gene ends were 4 bases for V and 6 bases for J; bases not matched to a gene: 11. This CDR3 reads CASSVKTGEGPEAFF. The CDR3 coding sequence is TGTGCCAGCAGTGTCAAAACAGGGGAAGGCCCTGAAGCTTTCTTT.

This sequence joins TRBV9 and TRBJ2-1; 7 nucleotides match TRBD2. Trimming took 5 bases from V and 10 from J; bases not matched to a gene: 9. CDR3 length: 13 residues. Germline V gives CDR1 SGDLS, CDR2 YYNGEE. The CDR3 sequence is CASSGTAGREQFF. The CDR3, as DNA: TGTGCCAGCAGTGGCACAGCGGGGAGGGAGCAGTTCTTC.

The rearrangement links TRBV7-7 to TRBJ2-5, with D possibly being TRBD2 (5 bases). The CDR3 has 14 amino acids. The V end lost 1 base, the J end lost 5 bases, and 11 bases lay between the germline ends. Looked up from germline, CDR1 is SSHAT and CDR2 is FNYEAQ (reference sequence). CDR3: CASSLVASRETQYF. The CDR3 DNA sequence: TGTGCCAGCAGCTTAGTGGCTAGCCGGGAGACCCAGTACTTC. Combining the CDR3 with reference TRBV7-7 and TRBJ2-5 gives the whole variable domain GAGVSQSPRYKVTKRGQDVTLRCDPISSHATLYWYQQALGQGPEFLTYFNYEAQPDKSGLPSDRFSAERPEGSISTLTIQRTEQRDSAMYRCASSLVASRETQYFGPGTRLLVL.

This clone was seen once. This rearrangement joins TRBV19 to TRBJ2-3, with 10 nucleotides matching TRBD1. Germline assignment: CDR1 LNHDA and CDR2 SQIVND (reference sequence). Trimming removed 6 bases from V and 4 bases from J; junction bases left unmatched: 4. The CDR3 is made up of 14 amino acids. DNA for the CDR3: TGTGCCAGTAGCAGGACAGGGGGACCAGATACGCAGTATTTT. This sequence encodes CASSRTGGPDTQYF. The full variable domain, its missing parts supplied by reference TRBV19 and TRBJ2-3, is DGGITQSPKYLFRKEGQNVTLSCEQNLNHDAMYWYRQDPGQGLRLIYYSQIVNDFQKGDIAEGYSVSREKKESFPLTVTSAQKNPTAFYLCASSRTGGPDTQYFGPGTRLTVL.

V usage is TRBV28 and J usage is TRBJ1-6; possibly TRBD1 for D (5 bases). Germline assignment: CDR1 MDHEN and CDR2 SYDVKM. The V gene lost 3 bases and the J gene lost 14 bases, with 17 bases spanning the gap. The CDR3 loop spans 14 amino acids. The CDR3 region has the DNA TGTGCCAGCAGTTTGGGACCAGGGAATCCGGCCCTCCACTTT. The encoded protein is CASSLGPGNPALHF.

The chain couples TRBV6-4 to TRBJ1-6; D call uncertain. The CDR3 consists of 15 residues. Germline V gene lookup returns CDR1 MRHNA and CDR2 SNTAGT. Trimming cost V 3 bases and J 1 base, with 7 bases left between them. The CDR3 DNA is TGTGCCAGCAGTGAAACGGGTTCCTATAATTCACCCCTCCACTTT. Its protein product is CASSETGSYNSPLHF.

This clone was detected only a few times. V and J are TRBV4-3 and TRBJ1-2, with D tentatively TRBD1 (5 bases). Germline loops: CDR1 LGHNA, CDR2 YSLEER. V lost 0 bases and J 7 bases, leaving 15 bases between the germline ends. This CDR3 spans 15 amino acids. The CDR3 loop is CASSQDYAQDGGYTF. Here the CDR3 DNA reads TGCGCCAGCAGCCAAGATTACGCACAGGATGGTGGCTACACCTTC.

The chain links TRBV7-3 to TRBJ2-3, with D perhaps matching TRBD1 (8 bases). Germline CDR1 reads SGHTA; CDR2 reads FQGTGA. V lost 3 bases and J 5 bases, leaving 15 bases between the germline ends. This CDR3 has 15 residues. The chain's CDR3 is CASSFWTGRGDTQYF. CDR3 nucleotide sequence: TGTGCCAGCAGCTTTTGGACAGGGAGGGGAGATACGCAGTATTTT.